This T cell receptor gamma chain originates from a study of Vδ1+ human thymocytes. Study-wide results and limits: TRD repertoires were essentially private, unlike widely shared TRG clonotypes. Thymic TRG and TRD repertoires appeared highly polyclonal. Around 20% of thymic delta-chain sequences were Vdelta2, with few Vdelta3, unlike blood Vdelta1+ controls.

Germline assignment: CDR1 GITISATS and CDR2 ISYDGTV (reference sequence). Unmatched junction bases numbered 3, after V lost 3 bases and J lost 13 bases. This CDR3 contains 9 residues. Sequences come from RNA converted to cDNA by reverse transcription. CDR3 amplicons came from multiplex PCR with pooled V-gene forward and constant-region reverse primers. TCRdb reprocessed the multiplex PCR reads through CATT. The table includes about 36,000 gamma-chain clones, around 20% detected once. The sorted cells were CD3+ Vdelta1+ Vdelta2- thymocytes from alphabeta-depleted thymus. This clone has a handful of counts. The antigen is undetermined.

Input material: Vdelta1+ gamma-delta thymocytes from the thymus. Specified subset: FACS-sorted CD3+ TCRalphabeta- TCRVdelta1+ TCRVdelta2- thymocytes. The TCR originated in a girl in the first two years of life who had congenital heart surgery. J is TRGJ1 or TRGJ2 and V is TRGV9. For the CDR3, the DNA is TGTGCCTTGTGGGAGTTCAAACTCTTT. Amino acids: CALWEFKLF.